This T cell receptor (beta chain) is drawn from a study of blood T cell repertoires in COVID-19. Study information: Spain, Italy and the United States supplied samples that represented acute and convalescent COVID-19. T cells, B-cell-depleted T cells, or PBMCs supplied cDNA or gDNA.

Authors' data handling: Quantification of nucleated cells was approximated via reference gene primer amplification. Produced via immunoSEQ multiplex PCR; TCRdb's table is partial and in-frame only. That table is the source of V, J and clone size, and D and trimming were worked out from the DNA. The profile shows roughly 310,000 clones, around nine tenths of them singletons. Germline assignment: CDR1 SGHAT and CDR2 FQNNGV. V shed 6 bases and J 6 bases; nucleotides not matched to a gene: 4. The CDR3 runs 13 residues. This TCR derives from a woman in her forties or fifties with active or convalescent COVID-19. The chain has TRBV11-2 and TRBJ1-2; 10 nucleotides agree with TRBD1. What was sequenced was peripheral blood. The DNA of the CDR3 is TGTGCCAGCAGTTGGGACAGGGGCGATGGCTACACCTTC. Residues: CASSWDRGDGYTF. Filled out from reference TRBV11-2 and TRBJ1-2, the complete variable domain reads EAGVAQSPRYKIIEKRQSVAFWCNPISGHATLYWYQQILGQGPKLLIQFQNNGVVDDSQLPKDRFSAERLKGVDSTLKIQPAKLEDSAVYLCASSWDRGDGYTFGSGTRLTVV.